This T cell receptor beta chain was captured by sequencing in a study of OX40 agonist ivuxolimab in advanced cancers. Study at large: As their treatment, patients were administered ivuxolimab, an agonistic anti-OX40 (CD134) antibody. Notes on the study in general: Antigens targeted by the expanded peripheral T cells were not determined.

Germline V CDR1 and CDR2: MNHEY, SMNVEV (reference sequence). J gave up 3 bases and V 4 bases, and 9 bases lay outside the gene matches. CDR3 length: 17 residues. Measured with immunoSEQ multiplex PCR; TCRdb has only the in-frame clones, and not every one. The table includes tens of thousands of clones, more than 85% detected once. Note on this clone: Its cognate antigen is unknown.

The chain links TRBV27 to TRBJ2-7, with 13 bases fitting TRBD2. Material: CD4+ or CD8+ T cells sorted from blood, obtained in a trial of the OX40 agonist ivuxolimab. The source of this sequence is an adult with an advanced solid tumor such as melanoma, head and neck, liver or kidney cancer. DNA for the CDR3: TGTGCCAGCAGTTCCCACTCGACTAGCGGGGGGATCTACGAGCAGTACTTC. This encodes CASSSHSTSGGIYEQYF.